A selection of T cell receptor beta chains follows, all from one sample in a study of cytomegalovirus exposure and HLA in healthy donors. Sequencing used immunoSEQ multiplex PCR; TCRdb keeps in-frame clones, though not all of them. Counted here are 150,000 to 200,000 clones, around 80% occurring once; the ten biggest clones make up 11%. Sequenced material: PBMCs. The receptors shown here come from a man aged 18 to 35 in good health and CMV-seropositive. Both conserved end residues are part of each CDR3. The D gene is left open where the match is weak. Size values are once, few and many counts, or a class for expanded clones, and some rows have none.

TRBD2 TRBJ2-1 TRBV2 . CASSGGLAGNEQFF TGTGCCAGCAGTGGAGGACTAGCGGGAAATGAGCAGTTCTTC
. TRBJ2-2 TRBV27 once CASSLGQGTGELFF TGTGCCAGCAGTTTGGGCCAGGGCACCGGGGAGCTGTTTTTT
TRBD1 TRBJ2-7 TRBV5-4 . CASSPGPGQEIYEQYF TGTGCCAGCAGCCCCGGACCGGGACAGGAAATCTACGAGCAGTACTTC
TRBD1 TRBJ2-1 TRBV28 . CASSSGQITSRNEQFF TGTGCCAGCAGTTCGGGACAGATCACCTCGAGGAATGAGCAGTTCTTC
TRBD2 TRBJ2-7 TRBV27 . CASSLRAGGYEQYF TGTGCCAGCAGTTTAAGGGCGGGAGGATACGAGCAGTACTTC
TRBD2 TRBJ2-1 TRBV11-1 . CASSQAGSYNEQFF TGTGCCAGCAGCCAAGCGGGATCCTACAATGAGCAGTTCTTC
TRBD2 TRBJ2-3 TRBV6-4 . CASSDSAGASTDTQYF TGTGCCAGCAGTGACTCAGCGGGAGCCAGCACAGATACGCAGTATTTT
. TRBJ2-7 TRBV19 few CASSIVAKSTYEQYF TGTGCCAGTAGTATAGTAGCGAAATCGACCTACGAGCAGTACTTC
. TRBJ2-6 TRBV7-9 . CASSSSPPSSGANVLTF TGTGCCAGCAGCTCCAGCCCCCCTAGCTCTGGGGCCAACGTCCTGACTTTC
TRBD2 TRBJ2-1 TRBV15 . CATKRTSALTDNEQFF TGTGCCACCAAACGGACTAGCGCTCTGACGGACAATGAGCAGTTCTTC
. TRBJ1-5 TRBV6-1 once CATVDSYSNQPQHF TGTGCCACCGTAGACAGTTATAGCAATCAGCCCCAGCATTTT
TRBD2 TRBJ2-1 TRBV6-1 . CASSETLAGVGEQFF TGTGCCAGCAGTGAAACTCTAGCGGGAGTCGGGGAGCAGTTCTTC
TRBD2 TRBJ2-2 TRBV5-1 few CASSPPSGARSGELFF TGCGCCAGCAGCCCCCCTAGCGGGGCCCGTTCCGGGGAGCTGTTTTTT
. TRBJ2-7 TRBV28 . CASKSGASYEQYF TGTGCCAGCAAGAGCGGCGCATCCTACGAGCAGTACTTC
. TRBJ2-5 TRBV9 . CASRTFYPEVQETQYF TGTGCCAGCAGAACCTTCTACCCGGAGGTCCAAGAGACCCAGTACTTC
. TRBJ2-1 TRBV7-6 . CASSVASSYNEQFF TGTGCCAGCAGCGTAGCGAGCTCCTACAATGAGCAGTTCTTC
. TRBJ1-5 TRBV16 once CASSQSGGPQPQHF TGTGCCAGCAGCCAATCGGGGGGACCTCAGCCCCAGCATTTT
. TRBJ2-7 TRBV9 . CASSVDVGGPYEQYF TGTGCCAGCAGCGTAGATGTCGGCGGCCCGTACGAGCAGTACTTC
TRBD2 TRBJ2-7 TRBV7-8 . CASSLEASGSYEQYF TGTGCCAGCAGCTTAGAAGCTAGCGGGAGCTACGAGCAGTACTTC
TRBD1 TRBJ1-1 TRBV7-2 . CASRLAGTAYEAFF TGTGCCAGCAGGCTAGCTGGGACAGCCTATGAAGCTTTCTTT
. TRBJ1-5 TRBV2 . CPSSDWESSNQPQHF TGTCCCAGCAGTGATTGGGAGTCTAGCAATCAGCCCCAGCATTTT
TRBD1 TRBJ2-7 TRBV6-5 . CASSRLGQGIYEQYF TGTGCCAGCAGTCGCTTGGGACAGGGTATCTACGAGCAGTACTTC
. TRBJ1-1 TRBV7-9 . CASSATVNTEAFF TGTGCCAGCAGCGCGACAGTTAACACTGAAGCTTTCTTT
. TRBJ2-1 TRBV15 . CATSAELGGSNEQFF TGTGCCACCAGCGCCGAACTAGGAGGGAGCAATGAGCAGTTCTTC
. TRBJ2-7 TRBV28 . CASSLATYEQYF TGTGCCAGCAGTTTAGCTACCTACGAGCAGTACTTC
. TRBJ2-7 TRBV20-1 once CSADRTYEQYF TGCAGTGCCGACAGGACCTACGAGCAGTACTTC
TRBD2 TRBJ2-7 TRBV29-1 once CSVATRLATYEQYF TGCAGCGTTGCAACACGACTAGCGACTTACGAGCAGTACTTC
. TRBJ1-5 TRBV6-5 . CASRKEGLQPQHF TGTGCCAGCAGAAAGGAGGGTTTACAGCCCCAGCATTTT
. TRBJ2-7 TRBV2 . CASSVFAYSQQYF TGTGCCAGCAGTGTCTTTGCCTACTCCCAGCAGTACTTC
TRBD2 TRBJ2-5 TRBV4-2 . CASSQEAGWGQETQYF TGTGCCAGCAGCCAAGAAGCGGGGTGGGGGCAAGAGACCCAGTACTTC
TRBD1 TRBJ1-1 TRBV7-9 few CASSWDRGTNTEAFF TGTGCCAGCAGCTGGGACAGAGGGACAAACACTGAAGCTTTCTTT
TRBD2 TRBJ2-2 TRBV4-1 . CASSRYAGTSGRNTGELFF TGCGCCAGCAGCCGATACGCCGGGACTAGCGGGAGGAACACCGGGGAGCTGTTTTTT
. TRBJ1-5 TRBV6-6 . CASTPFEEDQPQHF TGTGCCAGCACCCCATTCGAGGAGGACCAGCCCCAGCATTTT
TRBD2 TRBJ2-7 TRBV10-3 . CAISRGLAGSYEQYF TGTGCCATCAGTCGGGGACTAGCAGGCTCCTACGAGCAGTACTTC
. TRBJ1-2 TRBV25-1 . CASSSANGYTF TGTGCCAGCAGTAGTGCGAATGGCTACACCTTC